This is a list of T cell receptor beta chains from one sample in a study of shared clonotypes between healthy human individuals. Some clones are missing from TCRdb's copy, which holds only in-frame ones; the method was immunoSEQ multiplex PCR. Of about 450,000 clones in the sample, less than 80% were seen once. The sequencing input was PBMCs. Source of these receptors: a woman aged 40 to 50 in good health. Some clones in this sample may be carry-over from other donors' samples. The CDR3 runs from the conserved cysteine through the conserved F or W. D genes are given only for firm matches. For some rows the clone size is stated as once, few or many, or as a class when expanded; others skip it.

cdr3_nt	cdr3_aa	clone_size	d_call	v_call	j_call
TGTGCCAGCAGTTCTTGGGGGGGGGTAGAGACCCAGTACTTC	CASSSWGGVETQYF	NA	TRBD2	TRBV27	TRBJ2-5
TGTGCCACCAGCAGGGGAGACAGGCGGAACTACGAGCAGTACTTC	CATSRGDRRNYEQYF	once	NA	TRBV15	TRBJ2-7
TGTGCCAGCAGCTCCATTGGACAGTTAAAGGGGGTCACTGAAGCTTTCTTT	CASSSIGQLKGVTEAFF	NA	NA	TRBV7-6	TRBJ1-1
TGTGCCATCAGTGATGTACTAGCGGGCATCCACAATGAGCAGTTCTTC	CAISDVLAGIHNEQFF	NA	TRBD2	TRBV10-3	TRBJ2-1
TGTGCCAGCAGCCGCCACAATGAGCAGTTCTTC	CASSRHNEQFF	NA	NA	TRBV7-9	TRBJ2-1
TGCGCCAGCAGCGCACTGACAGGGGAGCAGTACTTC	CASSALTGEQYF	NA	TRBD1	TRBV5-1	TRBJ2-7
TGTGCCAGCAGTTCCCGAGGCACAGATACGCAGTATTTT	CASSSRGTDTQYF	NA	NA	TRBV6-6	TRBJ2-3
TGTGCCAGCAGTTTATGGGCGGCTAGCGGGGGCTACGAGCAGTACTTC	CASSLWAASGGYEQYF	NA	TRBD2	TRBV28	TRBJ2-7
TGTGCCAGCAGTTTGCGGGACAGGGGGCGCTCCGGGGAGCTGTTTTTT	CASSLRDRGRSGELFF	NA	TRBD1	TRBV6-5	TRBJ2-2
TGCGCCAGCAGCTTGGCCTCGGTGGAAACTGAAGCTTTCTTT	CASSLASVETEAFF	NA	NA	TRBV5-1	TRBJ1-1
TGTGCCAGCAGCTTAGCTACAGGGTACTATGGCTACACCTTC	CASSLATGYYGYTF	NA	NA	TRBV5-4	TRBJ1-2
TGTGCCTGGGGAAACAGGGGTAATCAGCCCCAGCATTTT	CAWGNRGNQPQHF	NA	TRBD1	TRBV30	TRBJ1-5
TGCGCCAGCACCACCGGGCAAGAGCAGTTCTTC	CASTTGQEQFF	NA	NA	TRBV5-1	TRBJ2-1
TGTGCCAGCAGTGATAGGGTCAGGGGCAACTATGGCTACACCTTC	CASSDRVRGNYGYTF	once	NA	TRBV2	TRBJ1-2
TGTGCCAGCAGCCCTGGACAGGGTAGCTATGGCTACACCTTC	CASSPGQGSYGYTF	NA	TRBD1	TRBV27	TRBJ1-2
TGTGCCAGTCAGGGGAGGATGGAGACCCAGTACTTC	CASQGRMETQYF	NA	NA	TRBV5-8	TRBJ2-5
TGTGCCAGCAGCTTACAAGCCGCCACCTACAATGAGCAGTTCTTC	CASSLQAATYNEQFF	NA	NA	TRBV7-9	TRBJ2-1
TGCGCCAGCAGCCAAAACGGACAGGGGAACACCGGGGAGCTGTTTTTT	CASSQNGQGNTGELFF	NA	TRBD1	TRBV5-1	TRBJ2-2
TGTGCCAGCACTCGGACCGCGTCCGGGGAGACCCAGTACTTC	CASTRTASGETQYF	NA	NA	TRBV5-4	TRBJ2-5
TGTGCCAGCAGTGAAGCGATTCTAGCGGGAGTAGGTGAGCAGTTCTTC	CASSEAILAGVGEQFF	NA	TRBD2	TRBV6-1	TRBJ2-1
TGTGCCAGTAGTTCTAGCGGGGACCACAATGAGCAGTTCTTC	CASSSSGDHNEQFF	once	TRBD2	TRBV19	TRBJ2-1
TGCAGCGTTAGAAACCCGGGACAGATGAATCCCGGAGCTTTCTTT	CSVRNPGQMNPGAFF	few	TRBD1	TRBV29-1	TRBJ1-1
TGTGCCAGCAGTTTGTGGGGGAGTACCTACAATGAGCAGTTCTTC	CASSLWGSTYNEQFF	NA	NA	TRBV28	TRBJ2-1
TGTGCCAGCAGCTTAGGCCCCCGGGGGGACGGCACTGAAGCTTTCTTT	CASSLGPRGDGTEAFF	NA	NA	TRBV7-3	TRBJ1-1